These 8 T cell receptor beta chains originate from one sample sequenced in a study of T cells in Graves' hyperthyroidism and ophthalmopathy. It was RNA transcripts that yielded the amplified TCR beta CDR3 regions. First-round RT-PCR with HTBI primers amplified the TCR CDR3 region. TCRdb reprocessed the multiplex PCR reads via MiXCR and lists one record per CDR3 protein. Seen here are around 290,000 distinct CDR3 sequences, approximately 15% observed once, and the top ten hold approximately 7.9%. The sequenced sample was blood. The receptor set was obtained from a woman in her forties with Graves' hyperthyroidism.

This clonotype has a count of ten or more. CDR3: CASSGGNEQFF. The CDR3 region has the DNA TGTGCCAGCAGTGGGGGGAATGAGCAGTTCTTC. This chain uses TRBV2 with TRBJ2-1, with D possibly being TRBD1 or TRBD2 (5 bases each). The CDR3 has 11 residues. The germline CDR1 and CDR2 sequences are SNHLY and FYNNEI. V was pared by 4 bases and J by 7 bases, with 5 bases between.

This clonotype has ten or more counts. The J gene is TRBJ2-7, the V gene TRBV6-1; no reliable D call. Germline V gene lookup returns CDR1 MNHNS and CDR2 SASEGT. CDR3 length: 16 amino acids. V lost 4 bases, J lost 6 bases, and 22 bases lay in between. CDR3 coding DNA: TGTGCCAGCAGTGCCATGGGGTCGGTTTATAGTCGCGAGCAGTACTTC. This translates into CASSAMGSVYSREQYF.

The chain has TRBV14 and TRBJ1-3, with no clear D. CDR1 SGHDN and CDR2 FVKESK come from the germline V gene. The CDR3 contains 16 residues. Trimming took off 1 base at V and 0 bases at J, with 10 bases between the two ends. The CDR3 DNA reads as TGTGCCAGCAGCCAAGTAAGGTCCCGCTCTGGAAACACCATATATTTT. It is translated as CASSQVRSRSGNTIYF.

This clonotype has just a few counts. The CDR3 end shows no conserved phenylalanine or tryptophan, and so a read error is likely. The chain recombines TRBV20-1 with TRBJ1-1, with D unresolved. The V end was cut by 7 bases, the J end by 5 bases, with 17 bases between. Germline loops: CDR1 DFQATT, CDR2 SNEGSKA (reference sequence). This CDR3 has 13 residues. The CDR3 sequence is CSVTGPLGTEAFL. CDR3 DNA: TGCAGTGTCACCGGACCCCTAGGAACTGAAGCTTTCCTT.

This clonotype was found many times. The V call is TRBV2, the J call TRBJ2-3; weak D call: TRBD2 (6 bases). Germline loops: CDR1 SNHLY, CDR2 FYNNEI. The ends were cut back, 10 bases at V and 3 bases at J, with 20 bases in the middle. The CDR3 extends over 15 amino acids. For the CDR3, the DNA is TGTGCCACAAACCGGGACCCGGGGGAGACAGATACGCAGTATTTT. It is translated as CATNRDPGETDTQYF.

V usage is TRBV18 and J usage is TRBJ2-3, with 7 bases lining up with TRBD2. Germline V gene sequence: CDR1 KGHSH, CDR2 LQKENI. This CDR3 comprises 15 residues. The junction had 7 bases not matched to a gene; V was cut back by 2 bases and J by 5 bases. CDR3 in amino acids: CASSPYSGQKDTQYF. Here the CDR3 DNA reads TGTGCCAGCTCACCATATAGCGGGCAGAAAGATACGCAGTATTTT. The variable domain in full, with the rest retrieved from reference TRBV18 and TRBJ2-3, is NAGVMQNPRHLVRRRGQEARLRCSPMKGHSHVYWYRQLPEEGLKFMVYLQKENIIDESGMPKERFSAEFPKEGPSILRIQQVVRGDSAAYFCASSPYSGQKDTQYFGPGTRLTVL.

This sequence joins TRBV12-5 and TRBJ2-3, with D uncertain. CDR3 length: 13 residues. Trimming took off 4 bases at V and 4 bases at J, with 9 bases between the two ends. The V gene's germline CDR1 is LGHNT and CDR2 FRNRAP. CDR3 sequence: CASGSPNADTQYF. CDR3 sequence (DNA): TGTGCTAGTGGTTCTCCTAACGCAGATACGCAGTATTTT.

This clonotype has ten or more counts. The CDR3, as DNA: TGCAGCGTTGAACGGGACGGCGAGACCCAGTACTTC. Protein: CSVERDGETQYF. The rearrangement uses TRBV29-1 and TRBJ2-5; D assignment may be TRBD1 or TRBD2 (5 bases each). The CDR3 contains 12 residues. The germline CDR1 and CDR2 sequences are SQVTM and ANQGSEA. Trimming left V 2 bases short and J 5 bases short, with 9 bases between.